The clone carrying this T cell receptor beta chain was seen at least ten times. Its matching antigen is unknown. Sample-barcoded 5' priming and a J-beta primer mix drove a second PCR of about 7 to 12 cycles. TCRdb itself ran the 5' RACE reads through MiXCR, one entry per CDR3 protein. The repertoire holds about 620,000 distinct CDR3 sequences, with 45% to 60% as singletons. Per the germline V gene, CDR1 is MNHEY and CDR2 is SVGAGI. J gave up 1 base and V 3 bases, and 3 bases lay outside the gene matches. The CDR3 length is 15 residues. The data were taken from a study of blood T cells in healthy people across ages. Study-wide context: With template switching, about one barcoded beta molecule was captured per two T cells.

The study's findings and limits: A greater number of naive CD4+ cells and higher diversity distinguished long-lived donors from aged donors.

Donors were systemically healthy Caucasian individuals from Russia aged about 6 to 95 years. Per sample, a minimum of 6.5 million PBMCs were isolated. The TCR comes from an elderly woman in good health. What was sequenced was blood. The chain combines TRBV6-5 with TRBJ2-1; 7 nucleotides line up with TRBD1. The CDR3 is CASSYTGVSYNEQFF. DNA for the CDR3: TGTGCCAGCAGTTATACAGGGGTTTCCTACAATGAGCAGTTCTTC.